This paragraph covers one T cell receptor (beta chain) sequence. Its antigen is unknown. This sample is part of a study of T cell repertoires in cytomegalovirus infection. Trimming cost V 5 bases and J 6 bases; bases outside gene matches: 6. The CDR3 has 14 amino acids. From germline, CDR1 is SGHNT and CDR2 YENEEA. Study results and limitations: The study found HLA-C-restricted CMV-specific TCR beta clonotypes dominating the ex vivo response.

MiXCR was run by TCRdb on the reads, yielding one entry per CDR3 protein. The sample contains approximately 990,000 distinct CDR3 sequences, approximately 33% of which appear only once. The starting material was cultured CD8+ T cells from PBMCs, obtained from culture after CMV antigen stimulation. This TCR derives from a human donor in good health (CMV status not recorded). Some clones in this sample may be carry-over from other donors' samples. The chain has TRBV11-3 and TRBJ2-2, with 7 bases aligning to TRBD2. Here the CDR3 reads CASSPREVSGELFF. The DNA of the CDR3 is TGTGCCAGCAGCCCCCGGGAGGTCTCCGGGGAGCTGTTTTTT.